This section outlines one TCR beta chain sequence together with its context. The data derive from a study of T cell changes during pregnancy in multiple sclerosis. Profiling relied on immunoSEQ multiplex PCR, and the TCRdb table lists in-frame clones only, not all of them. The data contain 50,000 or so clones, about 90% of them singletons. The CDR3 is made up of 13 amino acids. V was trimmed by 5 bases and J by 3 bases, leaving 11 bases between them. The V gene's germline CDR1 is SGHTA and CDR2 FQGNSA. The chain is built from TRBV7-2 and TRBJ2-7; D is possibly TRBD1 (6 bases). This sample comprised peripheral blood, obtained after pregnancy. The receptor was derived from a female donor in good health, enrolled as a control in a pregnancy study. The DNA of the CDR3 is TGTGCCAGCAGCGTAGACAGGATCTACGAGCAGTACTTC. Amino acid sequence: CASSVDRIYEQYF.